These 15 T cell receptor beta chains originate from one sample sequenced in a study of blood T cells in healthy people across ages. It was with a sample-barcoded 5' primer and a J-beta primer mix that a second PCR of roughly 7 to 12 cycles was run. TCRdb reprocessed the 5' RACE reads via MiXCR and lists one record per CDR3 protein. This sample has roughly 1.7 million distinct CDR3 sequences, with about 31% found just once. Sequencing was done on a sample of blood. The receptors come from a woman aged 25-40 years in good health.

This clonotype showed up just a few times. This sequence joins TRBV7-9 and TRBJ1-2; 7 nucleotides line up with TRBD1. This CDR3 region has 16 residues. CDR1 and CDR2 from the germline V gene are SEHNR and FQNEAQ (reference sequence). The V and J ends lost 2 bases and 4 bases, in that order; junction bases with no gene match: 10. CDR3 DNA sequence: TGTGCCAGCAGCTTAAGTTTCAACAGGGGACTCTATGGCTACACCTTC. Translating it yields CASSLSFNRGLYGYTF.

The V gene is TRBV10-2, the J gene TRBJ2-5; 10 bases line up with TRBD2. The CDR3 is 15 residues long. Germline V gives CDR1 WSHSY, CDR2 SAAADI. Germline trimming cut 3 bases from V and 5 bases from J; bases unmatched to any gene: 6. The CDR3 loop reads CASSDPAGGPETQYF. CDR3 bases: TGCGCCAGCAGTGACCCAGCGGGAGGGCCGGAGACCCAGTACTTC.

This chain links TRBV10-2 with TRBJ2-3; D is possibly TRBD2 (6 bases). The CDR3 has 13 residues. Germline values: CDR1 WSHSY, CDR2 SAAADI. V lost 8 bases and J 2 bases, leaving 11 bases between the germline ends. CDR3: CASWTGVTDTQYF. For the CDR3, the DNA is TGCGCCAGCTGGACGGGAGTCACAGATACGCAGTATTTT.

The CDR3 DNA follows: TGTGCCAGCAGCTTAGAGGACCAAACGGAAGGCTACACCTTC. Protein product: CASSLEDQTEGYTF. The V and J genes are TRBV13 and TRBJ1-2, with D hard to call. This CDR3 region has 14 residues. The germline V gene encodes CDR1 PRHDT and CDR2 FYEKMQ (reference sequence). With 1 base removed from V and 8 bases from J, the gap between germline ends came to 14 bases.

Points on this clonotype: It may be a read error: a sequence one base away is much more abundant. This rearrangement joins TRBV7-3 to TRBJ2-7, with TRBD2 as a possible D gene (5 bases). There are 12 residues in the CDR3. Per the germline V gene, CDR1 is SGHTA and CDR2 is FQGTGA. The CDR3 sequence is CACSLLGVEQYF. The CDR3 nucleotides read TGTGCCTGCAGCTTACTCGGGGTCGAGCAGTACTTC.

The rearrangement uses TRBV4-1 and TRBJ1-2, with a possible D match to TRBD1 (6 bases). The CDR3 totals 14 residues. V dropped 4 bases and J dropped 8 bases, with 17 bases sitting between them. Germline values: CDR1 MGHRA, CDR2 YSYEKL. The CDR3 loop is CASSRPTGAEGYTF. In DNA form, the CDR3 reads TGCGCCAGCAGCCGCCCAACGGGGGCGGAGGGCTACACCTTC.

This clonotype was counted between two and nine times. The rearrangement joins TRBV19 to TRBJ1-1, with a possible D match to TRBD1 (5 bases). The V end lost 8 bases, the J end lost 5 bases, and 18 bases lay between the germline ends. This CDR3 comprises 14 residues. Looked up from germline, CDR1 is LNHDA and CDR2 is SQIVND (reference sequence). CDR3 protein: CASRDSGEGTEAFF. The CDR3 coding sequence is TGTGCCAGTCGAGATTCGGGCGAGGGGACTGAAGCTTTCTTT.

The V gene is TRBV7-8, the J gene TRBJ2-1; 11 bases are a match to TRBD2. CDR3 length: 14 amino acids. The germline V gene encodes CDR1 SGHVS and CDR2 FQNEAQ. Trimming cost V 4 bases and J 9 bases; bases outside gene matches: 5. CDR3 residues: CASSYLLAGVEQFF. CDR3 sequence (DNA): TGTGCCAGCAGCTACCTACTAGCGGGGGTTGAGCAGTTCTTC.

In its sample, this clonotype was seen once. The rearrangement links TRBV3-1 to TRBJ2-7, with TRBD2 matching 7 bases. The V gene's germline CDR1 is LGHDT and CDR2 YNNKEL (reference sequence). The CDR3 loop spans 14 amino acids. The V gene end was trimmed by 0 bases and the J gene end by 3 bases; junction bases not matched to a gene: 2. The CDR3, as DNA: TGTGCCAGCAGCCAAGAACCGGGGGGCTACGAGCAGTACTTC. Amino acid sequence: CASSQEPGGYEQYF.

This clonotype has only one observation. The V call is TRBV15, the J call TRBJ2-1; D is unresolved. V was trimmed by 0 bases and J by 5 bases, leaving 5 bases between them. The CDR3 spans 13 residues. Germline assignment: CDR1 LNHNV and CDR2 YYDKDF (reference sequence). The CDR3 sequence is CATSRDTNNEQFF. CDR3 nucleotide sequence: TGTGCCACCAGCAGAGACACTAACAATGAGCAGTTCTTC.

The chain carries TRBV20-1 and TRBJ2-6, with 10 positions matching TRBD1. Trimming at V came to 3 bases and at J to 2 bases, leaving 4 bases not matched to a gene. This CDR3 is 16 amino acids long. Looked up from germline, CDR1 is DFQATT and CDR2 is SNEGSKA (reference sequence). The CDR3: CSARRQGATGANVLTF. CDR3 DNA sequence: TGCAGTGCTAGGCGACAGGGGGCAACTGGGGCCAACGTCCTGACTTTC.

This clonotype was counted between two and nine times. The CDR3 region has the DNA TGCAGTGCTCATTCAACCGGGACAGGGAATCCCAGTGAGCAGTACTTC. Protein: CSAHSTGTGNPSEQYF. The chain has TRBV20-1 and TRBJ2-7; 9 nucleotides agree with TRBD1. The CDR3 is 16 amino acids. Losses at the gene ends were 5 bases for V and 7 bases for J; bases not matched to a gene: 18. Germline loops: CDR1 DFQATT, CDR2 SNEGSKA (reference sequence).

The V gene is TRBV4-2, the J gene TRBJ2-2; D is ambiguous. Germline CDR1 reads LGHNA; CDR2 reads YNFKEQ. The V end lost 4 bases, the J end lost 6 bases, and 18 bases lay between the germline ends. This CDR3 is built from 16 residues. The CDR3 here is CASSPIMDPHAGELFF. The CDR3 coding sequence is TGTGCCAGCAGCCCAATTATGGACCCGCACGCCGGGGAGCTGTTTTTT.

About this clonotype: At one boundary the junction diverges from the germline segment, which might be a read error. The chain joins TRBV3-1 to TRBJ2-6; D might be TRBD1 or TRBD2, each matching 6 bases. The length of the CDR3 is 17 residues. CDR1 and CDR2 (germline): LGHDT, YNNKEL (reference sequence). This CDR3 is CASSQPKGGPGADVLTF. In DNA form, the CDR3 reads TGTGCCAGCAGCCAACCTAAAGGGGGGCCCGGGGCCGACGTCCTGACTTTC.

This clonotype was seen a handful of times. V usage is TRBV30 and J usage is TRBJ2-7; possible D gene TRBD2, 6 bases. Trimming pared 3 bases from V and 7 bases from J, leaving 19 bases between. The CDR3 is 14 amino acids. Germline values: CDR1 GTSNPN, CDR2 SVGIG (reference sequence). In nucleotides, the CDR3 is TGTGCCTGGAGCCTGGGCGATTTTGGGGGGGAGCAGTACTTC. Protein product: CAWSLGDFGGEQYF.